This entry lists 14 T cell receptor beta chains sequenced from one sample in a study of blood T cells in healthy people across ages. It was with a sample-barcoded 5' primer and a J-beta primer mix that a second PCR of roughly 7 to 12 cycles was run. TCRdb passed the 5' RACE reads through MiXCR, listing each CDR3 protein once. The data show about 1,000,000 distinct CDR3 sequences, 45% seen once. Source material: blood. The receptors here all came from a woman aged 60-75 years in good health.

V gene TRBV12-3 or TRBV12-4 combines with J gene TRBJ2-7; D gene unclear. The CDR3 is made up of 12 amino acids. The ends were cut back, 4 bases at V and 6 bases at J, with 10 bases in the middle. CDR3 DNA: TGTGCCAGCAGTTACGTTTCTAGCGAGCAGTACTTC. Encoded protein: CASSYVSSEQYF.

This sequence joins TRBV27 and TRBJ2-7; D call uncertain. V was clipped by 0 bases and J by 5 bases, with 11 bases between them. CDR3 size: 14 residues. Germline V lookup: CDR1 MNHEY, CDR2 SMNVEV (reference sequence). DNA for the CDR3: TGTGCCAGCAGTTTATCGGCCCCGGCTAACGAGCAGTACTTC. Amino acid sequence: CASSLSAPANEQYF.

The chain carries TRBV7-8 and TRBJ2-1; the match to TRBD2 covers 9 bases. Germline CDR1 reads SGHVS; CDR2 reads FQNEAQ. The V segment lost 6 bases and the J segment 5 bases; nucleotides outside the gene matches: 11. The CDR3 is 16 residues long. In DNA, the CDR3 is TGTGCCAGCAGTCGTAGACTAGCGGTCGTGAACAATGAGCAGTTCTTC. This sequence encodes CASSRRLAVVNNEQFF.

The V and J genes are TRBV12-3 or TRBV12-4 and TRBJ2-7; tentative D call: TRBD2 (5 bases). Trimming took 7 bases from V and 2 from J, leaving 12 bases between them. The CDR3 spans 13 residues. The CDR3 DNA reads as TGTGCCAGCACCCGGATCGGGACCTACGAGCAGTACTTC. This codes for CASTRIGTYEQYF.

V and J are TRBV6-1 and TRBJ1-1; D call uncertain. This CDR3 is built from 14 residues. The ends were cut back, 3 bases at V and 6 bases at J, with 14 bases in the middle. The germline gives CDR1 MNHNS, CDR2 SASEGT. The CDR3 nucleotides read TGTGCCAGCAGTGATACGACGGTCAACGCTGAAGCTTTCTTT. Translation: CASSDTTVNAEAFF.

This chain connects TRBV29-1 to TRBJ2-3; D may correspond to TRBD1 or TRBD2 (5 bases each). The CDR3 consists of 16 residues. Germline V gives CDR1 SQVTM, CDR2 ANQGSEA. The V end was cut by 4 bases, the J end by 3 bases, with 20 bases between. CDR3 sequence (DNA): TGCAGCGTTGTCCCCTCGGGGCCCCAAAGAACAGATACGCAGTATTTT. This sequence encodes CSVVPSGPQRTDTQYF.

J is TRBJ2-3 and V is TRBV5-1; D is uncertain. Germline V gene lookup returns CDR1 SGHRS and CDR2 YFSETQ. Deletions cut 8 bases from V and 9 bases from J, with 16 bases between. This CDR3 spans 12 amino acids. The CDR3: CASQSPGATQYF. The CDR3 region has the DNA TGCGCCAGTCAATCCCCCGGAGCCACGCAGTATTTT. The complete variable domain, with remaining parts taken from reference TRBV5-1 and TRBJ2-3, reads KAGVTQTPRYLIKTRGQQVTLSCSPISGHRSVSWYQQTPGQGLQFLFEYFSETQRNKGNFPGRFSGRQFSNSRSEMNVSTLELGDSALYLCASQSPGATQYFGPGTRLTVL.

V gene TRBV14 combines with J gene TRBJ1-1, with D perhaps TRBD1 (5 bases). Germline-derived CDR1 and CDR2 are SGHDN and FVKESK. CDR3 length: 15 residues. The germline V and J ends were trimmed by 5 bases and 1 base, with 14 bases remaining between them. In DNA form, the CDR3 reads TGTGCCAGCAGCGAAACGGGGGTAACGAACACTGAAGCTTTCTTT. It codes for CASSETGVTNTEAFF.

The table lists this clonotype with many counts. The chain couples TRBV7-8 to TRBJ2-4, with D tentatively TRBD2 (6 bases). The CDR3 is 15 residues long. V lost 3 bases, J lost 0 bases, and 9 bases lay in between. Germline CDR1 and CDR2: SGHVS and FQNEAQ. CDR3 loop: CASSFTAGAKNIQYF. The CDR3, as DNA: TGTGCCAGCAGCTTTACAGCGGGAGCCAAAAACATTCAGTACTTC.

The V gene is TRBV5-6, the J gene TRBJ1-2, with D perhaps TRBD1 (5 bases). Germline V gives CDR1 SGHDT, CDR2 YYEEEE. This CDR3 region has 15 residues. V shed 3 bases and J shed 4 bases, with 16 bases lying between them. The CDR3 spells CASSYRDLKFYGYTF. The CDR3 DNA is TGTGCCAGCAGCTACCGGGACCTCAAATTCTATGGCTACACCTTC.

V usage is TRBV15 and J usage is TRBJ2-3; 7 bases fit TRBD2. CDR1 LNHNV and CDR2 YYDKDF come from the germline V gene (reference sequence). There are 17 residues in the CDR3. The V and J ends lost 5 bases and 0 bases, in that order; junction bases with no gene match: 11. CDR3 sequence reads: CATSRGASGTSTDTQYF. The CDR3, as DNA: TGTGCCACCAGCCGCGGGGCTAGCGGCACTAGCACAGATACGCAGTATTTT.

The chain has TRBV7-2 and TRBJ2-1, with 9 positions matching TRBD2. Unmatched junction bases numbered 10, after V lost 8 bases and J lost 8 bases. This CDR3 comprises 14 residues. Per germline, CDR1 SGHTA and CDR2 FQGNSA. CDR3 nucleotide sequence: TGTGCCAGCGGCTCCAGCGGGAGGCGGGATGAGCAGTTCTTC. Amino acid sequence: CASGSSGRRDEQFF.

The chain is built from TRBV6-1 and TRBJ2-2, with 14 bases fitting TRBD2. J lost 8 bases, V lost 2 bases, and 4 bases had no gene match. The CDR3 totals 16 residues. Germline V lookup: CDR1 MNHNS, CDR2 SASEGT. CDR3 protein: CASSERLAGGIGELFF. CDR3 nucleotides: TGTGCCAGCAGTGAACGACTAGCGGGAGGGATTGGGGAGCTGTTTTTT.

This clonotype occurred a few times. The V and J genes are TRBV20-1 and TRBJ2-3; D might be TRBD1 or TRBD2, each matching 5 bases. The CDR3 spans 14 residues. Deletions cut 0 bases from V and 2 bases from J, with 9 bases between. Germline V gene data show CDR1 as DFQATT and CDR2 as SNEGSKA (reference sequence). CDR3 loop: CSARDVGTTDTQYF. In nucleotides, the CDR3 is TGCAGTGCTAGAGATGTGGGGACCACAGATACGCAGTATTTT.